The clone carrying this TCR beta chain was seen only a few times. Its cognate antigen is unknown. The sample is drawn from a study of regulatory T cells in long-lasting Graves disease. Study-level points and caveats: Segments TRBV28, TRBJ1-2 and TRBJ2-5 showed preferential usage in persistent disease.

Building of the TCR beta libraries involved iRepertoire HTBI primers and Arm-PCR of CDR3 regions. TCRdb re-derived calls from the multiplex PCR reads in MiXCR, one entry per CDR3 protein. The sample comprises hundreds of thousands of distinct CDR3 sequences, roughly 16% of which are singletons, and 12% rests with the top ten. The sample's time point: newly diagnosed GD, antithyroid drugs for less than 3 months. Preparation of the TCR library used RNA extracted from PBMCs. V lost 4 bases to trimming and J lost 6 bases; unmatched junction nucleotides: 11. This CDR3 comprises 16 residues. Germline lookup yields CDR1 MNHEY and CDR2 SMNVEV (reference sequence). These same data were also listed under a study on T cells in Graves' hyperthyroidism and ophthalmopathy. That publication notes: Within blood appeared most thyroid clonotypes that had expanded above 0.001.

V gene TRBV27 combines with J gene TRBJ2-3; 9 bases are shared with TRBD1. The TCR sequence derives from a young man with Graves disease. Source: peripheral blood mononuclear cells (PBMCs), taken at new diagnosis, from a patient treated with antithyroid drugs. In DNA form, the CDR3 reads TGTGCCAGCAGTTACAGGGGGCTTCGGGTACTGGATACGCAGTATTTT. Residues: CASSYRGLRVLDTQYF.